This record covers a single T cell receptor beta chain. Antigen unknown. Every single patient, without exception, relapsed after autologous stem cell transplantation, and brentuximab vedotin exposure varied. The sample comes from a study of PD-1 blockade in classical Hodgkin lymphoma. This CDR3 region has 13 residues. The germline CDR1 and CDR2 sequences are LGHNA and YNFKEQ. Trimming cost V 4 bases and J 6 bases, with 10 bases left between them. Study-wide results and limits: Possibly reflecting disease activity or prior therapy, repertoire differences have causes that remain undefined.

TCRdb keeps only in-frame clones here, not all; method: immunoSEQ multiplex PCR. The sample consists of approximately 150,000 clones, around 73% of them appearing once. This rearrangement joins TRBV4-2 to TRBJ2-1; D possibly uses TRBD1 or TRBD2 (5 bases each). This TCR derives from a human donor with classical Hodgkin lymphoma. The source material was peripheral blood mononuclear cells (PBMCs), sampled before the second cycle of nivolumab. CDR3 DNA sequence: TGTGCCAGCAGCCGAGGGACCCGCAATGAGCAGTTCTTC. Translating it yields CASSRGTRNEQFF.